The 15 T cell receptor beta chains listed next were all sequenced from one sample in a study of blood T cells in healthy people across ages. A J-beta primer mix and a sample-barcoded 5' primer were used in a second PCR of roughly 7 to 12 cycles. TCRdb independently ran MiXCR on the 5' RACE reads; one entry per CDR3 protein. The data show roughly 1.4 million distinct CDR3 sequences, approximately 59% seen once. The sample was blood. These receptors all stem from a man aged 18-30 years in good health.

This rearrangement joins TRBV12-5 to TRBJ2-2; D possibly corresponds to TRBD2 (5 bases). Deletions cut 1 base from V and 4 bases from J, with 13 bases between. The CDR3 length is 16 residues. Germline values: CDR1 LGHNT, CDR2 FRNRAP. CDR3: CASGLGGGSGTGELFF. CDR3 coding DNA: TGTGCTAGTGGTTTGGGTGGCGGGTCGGGCACCGGGGAGCTGTTTTTT.

Only one count was recorded for this clonotype. The CDR3 DNA follows: TGTGCCAGCACCAAAAATGGGGCCAACGTCCTGACTTTC. Translating gives CASTKNGANVLTF. The V call is TRBV6-6, the J call TRBJ2-6; D is unclear. The germline V and J ends were trimmed by 7 bases and 3 bases, with 7 bases remaining between them. The CDR3 is made up of 13 amino acids. Germline V gene sequence: CDR1 MNHNY, CDR2 SVGAGI (reference sequence).

The genes are TRBV14 and TRBJ2-4; 7 positions match TRBD2. The V and J ends lost 4 bases and 8 bases, in that order; junction bases with no gene match: 8. Looked up from germline, CDR1 is SGHDN and CDR2 is FVKESK. This CDR3 is 14 amino acids long. The DNA of the CDR3 is TGTGCCAGCAGCCCGAACGGGGGGTGGGACATTCAGTACTTC. It codes for CASSPNGGWDIQYF.

The chain joins TRBV13 to TRBJ1-1; unclear D gene. The V end was cut by 5 bases, the J end by 0 bases, with 13 bases between. This CDR3 is 15 amino acids long. CDR1 is PRHDT, CDR2 FYEKMQ, per germline (reference sequence). The CDR3 DNA sequence: TGTGCCAGCAGCCCCTCCACCCACGTGAACACTGAAGCTTTCTTT. Amino acid sequence: CASSPSTHVNTEAFF.

This CDR3 is CASSSVGPNEQFF. DNA for the CDR3: TGTGCCAGCAGCTCCGTGGGCCCCAATGAGCAGTTCTTC. The chain joins TRBV6-5 to TRBJ2-1; D is uncertain. Germline CDR1 reads MNHEY; CDR2 reads SVGAGI. This CDR3 spans 13 amino acids. The germline V and J ends were trimmed by 6 bases and 6 bases, with 12 bases remaining between them.

In this sample, this clonotype turned up many times. The chain is built from TRBV29-1 and TRBJ2-1; 9 nucleotides match TRBD2. V lost 5 bases and J lost 4; bases outside the gene matches: 12. The CDR3 is made up of 16 amino acids. Germline V gene data show CDR1 as SQVTM and CDR2 as ANQGSEA. Here the CDR3 reads CSVTGLAGARYNEQFF. CDR3 DNA sequence: TGCAGCGTTACAGGATTAGCGGGAGCCCGGTACAATGAGCAGTTCTTC.

The table lists this clonotype with a few counts. The rearrangement joins TRBV5-6 to TRBJ2-7; D might be TRBD2 (6 bases). CDR1 SGHDT and CDR2 YYEEEE come from the germline V gene. The CDR3 has 14 residues. V lost 4 bases, J lost 2 bases, and 13 bases lay in between. The CDR3 DNA follows: TGTGCCAGCAGCGCTAGCGCCTTAACCTACGAGCAGTACTTC. Translating gives CASSASALTYEQYF.

In this sample, this clonotype turned up a few times. CDR3 protein: CASSQSIEQFF. DNA of the CDR3: TGTGCCAGCAGCCAATCGATAGAGCAGTTCTTC. This chain uses TRBV3-1 with TRBJ2-1; D not certain. The CDR3 has 11 residues. V gave up 2 bases and J gave up 10 bases, with 6 bases separating them. Germline V gene sequence: CDR1 LGHDT, CDR2 YNNKEL (reference sequence).

This clonotype came up a few times. The V call is TRBV10-3, the J call TRBJ2-7; 8 positions match TRBD2. Germline CDR1 is ENHRY and CDR2 is SYGVKD. Trimming at V came to 3 bases and at J to 3 bases, leaving 7 bases not matched to a gene. The CDR3 extends over 15 amino acids. The CDR3 coding sequence is TGTGCCATCAGTGACGCCGGTAGCGGGGTCTACGAGCAGTACTTC. It encodes CAISDAGSGVYEQYF.

This clonotype appeared a few times. The chain joins TRBV20-1 to TRBJ2-1; a weak D match, TRBD1 (6 bases). CDR3 length equals 12 residues. Germline-derived CDR1 and CDR2 are DFQATT and SNEGSKA (reference sequence). Trimming shortened V by 2 bases and J by 9 bases, and 11 bases separated the two germline ends. CDR3 protein: CSARKTGTEQFF. The CDR3 DNA reads TGCAGTGCTAGAAAAACAGGGACTGAGCAGTTCTTC.

The chain is built from TRBV5-1 and TRBJ1-2; 9 positions agree with TRBD1. The length of the CDR3 is 15 residues. Germline V lookup: CDR1 SGHRS, CDR2 YFSETQ. V lost 4 bases, J lost 4 bases, and 8 bases stayed unmatched. CDR3 sequence reads: CASSARTGVVYGYTF. The CDR3 nucleotides are TGCGCCAGCAGCGCTAGGACAGGGGTTGTCTATGGCTACACCTTC.

This clonotype was observed a few times. CDR3 sequence reads: CASSLRSLGVSPQYEQYF. The CDR3 coding sequence is TGCGCCAGCAGCCTACGGTCCCTGGGCGTCTCCCCTCAGTACGAGCAGTACTTC. The chain joins TRBV4-1 to TRBJ2-7; D gene uncertain. This CDR3 region has 18 residues. Trimming left V 4 bases short and J 4 bases short, with 26 bases between. Germline CDR1 MGHRA, CDR2 YSYEKL.

The chain has TRBV7-9 and TRBJ2-1; D unclear. CDR1 SEHNR and CDR2 FQNEAQ come from the germline V gene (reference sequence). The length of the CDR3 is 15 residues. V was trimmed by 5 bases and J by 4 bases, leaving 15 bases between them. CDR3 in DNA: TGTGCCAGCAGCGCCCAAAGATGGGATTACAATGAGCAGTTCTTC. Its protein product is CASSAQRWDYNEQFF.

V is TRBV15 and J is TRBJ2-1, with 8 bases aligning to TRBD2. The ends lost 0 bases at V and 3 bases at J; junction bases unmatched: 4. The germline V gene encodes CDR1 LNHNV and CDR2 YYDKDF (reference sequence). The CDR3 extends over 16 amino acids. CDR3 in amino acids: CATSRESGGHYNEQFF. The CDR3 DNA follows: TGTGCCACCAGCAGAGAAAGCGGGGGCCACTACAATGAGCAGTTCTTC.

This clonotype was counted a few times. The rearrangement links TRBV6-5 to TRBJ1-2; D possibly corresponds to TRBD1 (5 bases). Germline loops: CDR1 MNHEY, CDR2 SVGAGI. The CDR3 loop spans 13 amino acids. V was cut by 5 bases and J by 7 bases, with 14 bases left in between. The CDR3 region is CASSVQGLVGYTF. The CDR3 DNA reads TGTGCCAGCAGTGTCCAGGGTCTGGTTGGCTACACCTTC.